This T cell receptor (beta chain) was sequenced in a study of blood T cell repertoires in COVID-19. Authors' analysis steps: Reference gene primer amplification gave nucleated cell count estimates. Only in-frame clones appear in the TCRdb table, and some are missing; sequencing was by immunoSEQ multiplex PCR. That table is the source of V, J and clone size, and D and trimming were worked out from the DNA. The sample shows 53,000 or so clones, 86% of them seen only once. In this sample, this clone turned up once. V lost 1 base and J lost 0, with 11 bases in between. Germline loops: CDR1 SGDLS, CDR2 YYNGEE. CDR3 length equals 15 residues.

The V and J genes are TRBV9 and TRBJ2-7; possible D gene TRBD1, 6 bases. The sequence derives from a man in his 70s with active COVID-19. The sample comprised peripheral blood. CDR3 coding DNA: TGTGCCAGCAGCGTAAGCACAGGGATCTCCTACGAGCAGTACTTC. Amino acid sequence: CASSVSTGISYEQYF. Complete variable domain (other parts from reference TRBV9 and TRBJ2-7): DSGVTQTPKHLITATGQRVTLRCSPRSGDLSVYWYQQSLDQGLQFLIQYYNGEERAKGNILERFSAQQFPDLHSELNLSSLELGDSALYFCASSVSTGISYEQYFGPGTRLTVT.